The 18 T cell receptor beta chains reported below all come from one sample, sequenced in a study of cytomegalovirus exposure and HLA in healthy donors. Researchers ran the PCR with 60 Vbeta and 13 Jbeta primers. Assay: immunoSEQ multiplex PCR; the TCRdb copy retains only in-frame clones and omits some. The sample holds some 150,000 clones, roughly 80% seen once. Input material: PBMCs. The receptors were gathered from a man in his forties or fifties in good health and CMV-seropositive.

The chain links TRBV25-1 to TRBJ2-2, with 10 nucleotides matching TRBD2. V was pared by 6 bases and J by 5 bases, with 9 bases of the junction left unmatched. The CDR3 sequence is 16 residues long. The germline V gene has CDR1 MGHDK and CDR2 SYGVNS. The CDR3 protein is CASSSLAGERTGELFF. CDR3 sequence (DNA): TGTGCCAGCAGCTCTCTAGCGGGAGAGAGGACCGGGGAGCTGTTTTTT.

This clone was seen only once. The genes are TRBV6-6 and TRBJ1-3, with a possible D match to TRBD1 (6 bases). This CDR3 spans 15 amino acids. Germline V gives CDR1 MNHNY, CDR2 SVGAGI (reference sequence). V gave up 4 bases and J gave up 0 bases, with 10 bases separating them. CDR3 sequence: CASSSGQFSGNTIYF. The DNA for the CDR3 is TGTGCCAGCAGTTCAGGACAGTTCTCTGGAAACACCATATATTTT.

This clone showed up just a few times. The V gene is TRBV5-1, the J gene TRBJ2-6; possible D gene TRBD1, 5 bases. Germline loops: CDR1 SGHRS, CDR2 YFSETQ. The CDR3 is 17 residues long. The V end lost 0 bases, the J end lost 1 base, and 11 bases lay between the germline ends. The CDR3 spells CASSLARRGSGANVLTF. For the CDR3, the DNA is TGCGCCAGCAGCTTGGCTCGAAGGGGTTCTGGGGCCAACGTCCTGACTTTC.

The rearrangement uses TRBV30 and TRBJ2-5, with 8 bases fitting TRBD2. J gave up 1 base and V 3 bases, and 7 bases lay outside the gene matches. CDR3 length equals 15 residues. CDR1 and CDR2 from the germline V gene are GTSNPN and SVGIG (reference sequence). The CDR3 spells CAWSVLAGAQETQYF. The CDR3 nucleotides read TGTGCCTGGAGCGTCCTAGCGGGTGCCCAAGAGACCCAGTACTTC.

The gene calls are TRBV6-5 and TRBJ1-1; possible D gene TRBD1, 5 bases. V was pared by 0 bases and J by 6 bases, with 11 bases between. This CDR3 region has 14 residues. The germline V gene has CDR1 MNHEY and CDR2 SVGAGI. The CDR3 loop reads CASSYSQEQAEAFF. In DNA form, the CDR3 reads TGTGCCAGCAGTTACTCTCAGGAACAGGCTGAAGCTTTCTTT.

The rearrangement uses TRBV6-5 and TRBJ1-4; TRBD1 matches 9 bases. CDR1 and CDR2 from the germline V gene are MNHEY and SVGAGI. J gave up 7 bases and V 5 bases, and 5 bases lay outside the gene matches. The CDR3 has 14 residues. CDR3 loop: CASSETGGVEKLFF. The CDR3 coding sequence is TGTGCCAGCAGTGAAACAGGGGGCGTTGAAAAACTGTTTTTT.

This clone occurred once. The chain combines TRBV28 with TRBJ2-6, with a tentative D call TRBD1 (6 bases). The CDR3 length is 16 residues. The V end lost 10 bases, the J end lost 3 bases, and 19 bases lay between the germline ends. Germline assignment: CDR1 MDHEN and CDR2 SYDVKM. The CDR3 region is CATFPAQGYGANVLTF. The CDR3 DNA reads as TGTGCCACCTTCCCGGCCCAGGGGTATGGGGCCAACGTCCTGACTTTC.

The V call is TRBV5-1, the J call TRBJ2-1; TRBD2 matches 8 bases. Trimming at V came to 4 bases and at J to 5 bases, leaving 5 bases not matched to a gene. CDR1 SGHRS and CDR2 YFSETQ come from the germline V gene. The CDR3 length is 14 residues. The CDR3 sequence is CASSGGGIHNEQFF. The DNA of the CDR3 is TGCGCCAGCAGCGGCGGGGGGATACACAATGAGCAGTTCTTC.

This chain links TRBV5-4 with TRBJ2-3; 11 positions agree with TRBD2. CDR3 size: 16 residues. In germline, CDR1 is SGHNT, CDR2 YYREEE (reference sequence). J lost 7 bases, V lost 0 bases, and 7 bases had no gene match. CDR3 nucleotides: TGTGCCAGCAGCTTGGGGGGGACTAGCGGATCCCATACGCAGTATTTT. This translates into CASSLGGTSGSHTQYF.

This clone was seen a single time. The J gene is TRBJ2-2, the V gene TRBV27, with 8 bases fitting TRBD1. J was trimmed by 3 bases and V by 4 bases; bases with no gene match: 4. Germline V CDR1 and CDR2: MNHEY, SMNVEV (reference sequence). This CDR3 region has 15 residues. The CDR3 loop reads CASSSGGYYTGELFF. The CDR3 region has the DNA TGTGCCAGCAGTTCAGGGGGCTACTACACCGGGGAGCTGTTTTTT.

This clone has just a few counts. This CDR3 reads CASSLSSGRSTGELFF. DNA of the CDR3: TGTGCCAGCAGCTTGAGTAGCGGGAGGTCCACCGGGGAGCTGTTTTTT. The J gene is TRBJ2-2, the V gene TRBV5-4; 10 nucleotides agree with TRBD2. The V gene end was trimmed by 1 base and the J gene end by 4 bases; junction bases not matched to a gene: 4. This CDR3 region has 16 residues. Germline CDR1 reads SGHNT; CDR2 reads YYREEE (reference sequence).

This sequence joins TRBV6-4 and TRBJ1-2; unclear D gene. Trimming took off 5 bases at V and 3 bases at J, with 13 bases between the two ends. CDR1 and CDR2 (germline): MRHNA, SNTAGT. The CDR3 length is 14 residues. CDR3 loop: CASSPGVSDYGYTF. The CDR3 DNA is TGTGCCAGCAGTCCCGGGGTATCGGACTATGGCTACACCTTC.

The table lists this clone with a count of one. The rearrangement uses TRBV9 and TRBJ2-1; tentatively, D is TRBD1 (6 bases). The ends were cut back, 0 bases at V and 3 bases at J, with 10 bases in the middle. Germline lookup yields CDR1 SGDLS and CDR2 YYNGEE. The CDR3 length is 15 residues. CDR3 loop: CASSVAGENYNEQFF. CDR3 nucleotide sequence: TGTGCCAGCAGCGTAGCAGGGGAAAACTACAATGAGCAGTTCTTC. Drawing the rest from reference TRBV9 and TRBJ2-1, the complete variable domain is DSGVTQTPKHLITATGQRVTLRCSPRSGDLSVYWYQQSLDQGLQFLIQYYNGEERAKGNILERFSAQQFPDLHSELNLSSLELGDSALYFCASSVAGENYNEQFFGPGTRLTVL.

V and J are TRBV6-5 and TRBJ2-1; 8 bases map to TRBD2. Germline V lookup: CDR1 MNHEY, CDR2 SVGAGI. The CDR3 is 15 amino acids. V shed 7 bases, J shed 3 bases, and the junction held 8 bases outside the gene matches. CDR3 loop: CASNRREGRYNEQFF. As DNA, the CDR3 is TGTGCCAGCAACCGCCGGGAGGGCCGCTACAATGAGCAGTTCTTC.

The chain carries TRBV28 and TRBJ2-1; the match to TRBD2 covers 12 bases. Germline loops: CDR1 MDHEN, CDR2 SYDVKM. V dropped 4 bases and J dropped 7; count of bases not matched to a gene: 8. The CDR3 runs to 16 residues. DNA for the CDR3: TGTGCCAGCAGTTCCTCGACTAGCGGGAGTCGGAATGAGCAGTTCTTC. As protein: CASSSSTSGSRNEQFF.

The chain combines TRBV2 with TRBJ1-4; D may be TRBD1 (6 bases). The V end lost 5 bases, the J end lost 8 bases, and 15 bases lay between the germline ends. Germline V gives CDR1 SNHLY, CDR2 FYNNEI. The CDR3 is 14 amino acids. This CDR3 is CASSLQGVREKLFF. The CDR3 DNA reads TGTGCCAGCAGTTTACAGGGAGTGAGGGAAAAACTGTTTTTT.

The genes are TRBV28 and TRBJ2-3, with D unclear. Trimming left V 4 bases short and J 5 bases short, with 13 bases between. The germline V gene has CDR1 MDHEN and CDR2 SYDVKM. There are 14 residues in the CDR3. DNA of the CDR3: TGTGCCAGCAGTTCTGCCGCAGATGGAGATACGCAGTATTTT. This codes for CASSSAADGDTQYF. Complete variable domain (other parts from reference TRBV28 and TRBJ2-3): DVKVTQSSRYLVKRTGEKVFLECVQDMDHENMFWYRQDPGLGLRLIYFSYDVKMKEKGDIPEGYSVSREKKERFSLILESASTNQTSMYLCASSSAADGDTQYFGPGTRLTVL.

The V gene is TRBV29-1, the J gene TRBJ1-1, with a tentative D call TRBD1 (5 bases). CDR3 length: 11 residues. V was cut by 7 bases and J by 6 bases, with 12 bases left in between. Germline V gene sequence: CDR1 SQVTM, CDR2 ANQGSEA. The CDR3 region has the DNA TGCAGCGGTTCCAGGGAGGCTGAAGCTTTCTTT. The encoded protein is CSGSREAEAFF.